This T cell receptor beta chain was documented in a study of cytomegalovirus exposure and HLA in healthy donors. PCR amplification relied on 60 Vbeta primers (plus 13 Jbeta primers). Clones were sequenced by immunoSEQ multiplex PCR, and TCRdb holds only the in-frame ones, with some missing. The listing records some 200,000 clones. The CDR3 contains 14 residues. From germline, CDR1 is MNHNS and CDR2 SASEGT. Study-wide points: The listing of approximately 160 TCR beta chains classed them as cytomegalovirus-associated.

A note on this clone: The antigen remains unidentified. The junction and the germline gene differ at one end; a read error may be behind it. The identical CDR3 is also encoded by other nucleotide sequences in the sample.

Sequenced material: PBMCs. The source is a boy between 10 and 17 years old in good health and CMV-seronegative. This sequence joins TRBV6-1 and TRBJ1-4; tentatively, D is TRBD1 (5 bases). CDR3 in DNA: TGCGCCAGCAGTCCCCTAAGGGGTGGCGAAAAACTGTTTTTT. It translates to CASSPLRGGEKLFF.